Given below is one T cell receptor (beta chain) in context. Its matching antigen is unknown. This record belongs to a study of spatial heterogeneity in lung cancer. In the study overall: Alpha-chain sequences were consistently detected less often than beta-chain sequences.

The V gene's germline CDR1 is MNHEY and CDR2 SMNVEV (reference sequence). The CDR3 covers 14 residues. Between the trimmed V and J ends, which lost 5 bases and 0 bases, there was a span of 11 bases. Study-wide results and limits: More often at tumor resection than at routine follow-up, ubiquitous expanded tumor TCRs were detected in the blood.

TCRdb used MiXCR to reprocess the 5' RACE reads, holding one entry per CDR3 protein. The sample lists about 92,000 distinct CDR3 sequences, 9.5% to 15% occurring once. Regarding time point: sample taken at primary tumor resection. The donor group consisted of over 60 patients who had untreated, early-stage non-small cell lung cancer. Unsorted whole RNA from tumor, nontumor lung or frozen PBMC underwent sequencing. The chain recombines TRBV27 with TRBJ2-7, with D tentatively TRBD2 (6 bases). The TCR was taken from a male donor with early-stage non-small cell lung cancer. Material: PBMCs, obtained at surgery. CDR3 in DNA: TGTGCCAGCAGTACCCTCGGGGGCTCCTACGAGCAGTACTTC. Translating gives CASSTLGGSYEQYF.